The source of this T cell receptor beta chain is a study of Ad26.COV2.S vaccination and SARS-CoV-2 variants. Trimming cost V 0 bases and J 7 bases, with 11 bases left between them. Germline V gene lookup returns CDR1 SGHTA and CDR2 FQGNSA. The CDR3 consists of 14 residues. As concerns this clone: Its antigen remains unknown.

Described treatment: 15 to 20 received Ad26.COV2.S at low or high dose, single or two shots; several received placebo; per-sample allocation not given. At day 63 after the first vaccine or placebo injection, samples were drawn. An Ad26 vector was used to express Wuhan-strain SARS-CoV-2 spike as the vaccine. This table comes from immunoSEQ multiplex PCR, and its TCRdb copy is limited to in-frame clones, with some not included. Of over 400,000 clones listed, approximately 89% are singletons. Study-level points and caveats: Substantial breadth was reported for post-vaccination spike-specific CD8+ and CD4+ T cells.

The chain is built from TRBV7-2 and TRBJ2-3, with D possibly matching TRBD2 (6 bases). Sequenced here: peripheral blood, sampled in a trial of Ad26.COV2.S vaccine versus placebo. This receptor was identified in a person between 18 and 59 years old who received the Ad26.COV2.S COVID-19 vaccine or a placebo. DNA of the CDR3: TGTGCCAGCAGCTTAGCGGGACTTCAGAATACGCAGTATTTT. Encoded protein: CASSLAGLQNTQYF.